A selection of T cell receptor beta chains follows, all from one sample in a study of blood T cells in healthy people across ages. TCRdb itself ran the 5' RACE reads through MiXCR, one entry per CDR3 protein. The sample records about 570,000 distinct CDR3 sequences, approximately 26% being singletons. This same sample was also part of a study on T cells of mothers and their children.

Material for sequencing was blood. These receptors were obtained from a boy younger than 10 in good health. CDR3s include the opening cysteine and the closing phenylalanine or tryptophan. Each record gives: J gene, V gene, D gene, CDR3 length, clone size, CDR3 DNA, CDR3 protein. D genes are given only for firm matches. Not all rows give a size; the values are once, few, many and, for expanded clones, a class.

j_gene: TRBJ2-5
v_gene: TRBV20-1
d_gene: NA
len: 15
abundance: few
CDR3nt: TGCAGTGCTAGAGAGCTCGGCAGGGAACAAGAGACCCAGTACTTC
CDR3aa: CSARELGREQETQYF

j_gene: TRBJ1-5
v_gene: TRBV5-1
d_gene: TRBD1
len: 16
abundance: few
CDR3nt: TGCGCCAGCAGCCCCCGCAGGACAGGGAAGGATCAGCCCCAGCATTTT
CDR3aa: CASSPRRTGKDQPQHF

j_gene: TRBJ1-1
v_gene: TRBV18
d_gene: NA
len: 13
abundance: NA
CDR3nt: TGTGCCAGCTCAACCTCCCGGGACGCTGAAGCTTTCTTT
CDR3aa: CASSTSRDAEAFF

j_gene: TRBJ2-3
v_gene: TRBV20-1
d_gene: NA
len: 15
abundance: NA
CDR3nt: TGCAGTGCTCCGAGGCGACTAGGGCCCACAGATACGCAGTATTTT
CDR3aa: CSAPRRLGPTDTQYF

j_gene: TRBJ1-5
v_gene: TRBV6-2/TRBV6-3
d_gene: TRBD1
len: 13
abundance: NA
CDR3nt: TGCGCCAGCACCGACGGACAGGGGTTTTCCCAGCATTTT
CDR3aa: CASTDGQGFSQHF

j_gene: TRBJ2-1
v_gene: TRBV12-5
d_gene: NA
len: 10
abundance: few
CDR3nt: TGTGCTAGTAGCGTCCATGAGCAGTTCTTC
CDR3aa: CASSVHEQFF

j_gene: TRBJ2-1
v_gene: TRBV29-1
d_gene: NA
len: 12
abundance: many
CDR3nt: TGCAGCGCTACAGGAGTCTACAATGAGCAGTTCTTC
CDR3aa: CSATGVYNEQFF

j_gene: TRBJ1-2
v_gene: TRBV5-1
d_gene: NA
len: 14
abundance: few
CDR3nt: TGCGCCAGCAGCTTGTCTCCTGGGGACTATGGCTACACCTTC
CDR3aa: CASSLSPGDYGYTF

j_gene: TRBJ1-2
v_gene: TRBV7-9
d_gene: NA
len: 13
abundance: NA
CDR3nt: TGTGCCAGCAGCCTCACCGACAGCTATGGCTACACCTTC
CDR3aa: CASSLTDSYGYTF

j_gene: TRBJ2-7
v_gene: TRBV15
d_gene: TRBD1
len: 15
abundance: NA
CDR3nt: TGTGCCACCAGCAGAGCCGGGACAGGGGTGGACGAGCAGTACTTC
CDR3aa: CATSRAGTGVDEQYF

j_gene: TRBJ2-7
v_gene: TRBV7-8
d_gene: TRBD2
len: 16
abundance: few
CDR3nt: TGTGCCAGCAGCTTTCATAGCGGGGGCCCTCCTTACGAGCAGTACTTC
CDR3aa: CASSFHSGGPPYEQYF

j_gene: TRBJ2-5
v_gene: TRBV14
d_gene: NA
len: 14
abundance: NA
CDR3nt: TGTGCCAGCAGCCAAGCGGCCAGGGGTGAGACCCAGTACTTC
CDR3aa: CASSQAARGETQYF

j_gene: TRBJ2-3
v_gene: TRBV7-2
d_gene: NA
len: 14
abundance: NA
CDR3nt: TGTGCCAGCAGTCCGGGACACAGCACAGATACGCAGTATTTT
CDR3aa: CASSPGHSTDTQYF

j_gene: TRBJ2-4
v_gene: TRBV10-1
d_gene: NA
len: 18
abundance: few
CDR3nt: TGCGCCACCTTAGCCACAGGGCCCCTCGGGGTTGGCAAAAACATTCAGTACTTC
CDR3aa: CATLATGPLGVGKNIQYF

j_gene: TRBJ2-1
v_gene: TRBV12-3/TRBV12-4
d_gene: TRBD2
len: 16
abundance: NA
CDR3nt: TGTGCCAGCAGTTTAGTGCTAGCGGGGGCTAGGAATGAGCAGTTCTTC
CDR3aa: CASSLVLAGARNEQFF

j_gene: TRBJ2-3
v_gene: TRBV20-1
d_gene: TRBD1
len: 14
abundance: few
CDR3nt: TGCAGTGCTAGGGGCAGGGGGAGCACAGATACGCAGTACTTT
CDR3aa: CSARGRGSTDTQYF

j_gene: TRBJ1-5
v_gene: TRBV10-3
d_gene: NA
len: 14
abundance: few
CDR3nt: TGTGCCATCAGTGACGGGCAGGAAAATCAGCCCCAGCATTTT
CDR3aa: CAISDGQENQPQHF

j_gene: TRBJ2-1
v_gene: TRBV7-9
d_gene: NA
len: 13
abundance: NA
CDR3nt: TGTGCCAGCAGCTCTCAAAACCGGGATGAGCAGTTCTTC
CDR3aa: CASSSQNRDEQFF

j_gene: TRBJ2-7
v_gene: TRBV3-1
d_gene: NA
len: 11
abundance: NA
CDR3nt: TGTGCCAGCACCGACACCTACGAGCAGTACTTC
CDR3aa: CASTDTYEQYF

j_gene: TRBJ1-2
v_gene: TRBV5-1
d_gene: TRBD1
len: 15
abundance: once
CDR3nt: TGCGCCAGCAGCTTACCCTCGGACAGGATGGATGGCTACACCTTC
CDR3aa: CASSLPSDRMDGYTF

j_gene: TRBJ1-1
v_gene: TRBV20-1
d_gene: NA
len: 14
abundance: few
CDR3nt: TGCAGTGCTAGAGATGGGGGCTCCTACACTGAAGCTTTCTTT
CDR3aa: CSARDGGSYTEAFF

j_gene: TRBJ1-5
v_gene: TRBV15
d_gene: NA
len: 16
abundance: few
CDR3nt: TGTGCCACCAGCAGAGATACGGTAGGGGGAAATCAGCCCCAGCATTTT
CDR3aa: CATSRDTVGGNQPQHF

j_gene: TRBJ2-7
v_gene: TRBV6-5
d_gene: NA
len: 14
abundance: NA
CDR3nt: TGTGCCAGCAGTTATGCGGGGTCCTCCTACGAGCAGTACTTC
CDR3aa: CASSYAGSSYEQYF

j_gene: TRBJ2-1
v_gene: TRBV28
d_gene: NA
len: 15
abundance: NA
CDR3nt: TGTGCCAGCATCCCTCGGGGGGCCTCCTACAATGAGCAGTTCTTC
CDR3aa: CASIPRGASYNEQFF

j_gene: TRBJ2-5
v_gene: TRBV20-1
d_gene: TRBD2
len: 14
abundance: many
CDR3nt: TGCAGTGCTAGAGCGACTAGCGCACAAGAGACCCAGTACTTC
CDR3aa: CSARATSAQETQYF

j_gene: TRBJ2-1
v_gene: TRBV21-1
d_gene: NA
len: 14
abundance: few
CDR3nt: TGTGCCAGATCCAGGGGGGTGTTGTGCAATGAGCAGTTCTTC
CDR3aa: CARSRGVLCNEQFF

j_gene: TRBJ2-1
v_gene: TRBV3-1
d_gene: NA
len: 15
abundance: NA
CDR3nt: TGTGCCAGCAGCCCGGACGGGGCAGCCTACAATGAGCAGTTCTTC
CDR3aa: CASSPDGAAYNEQFF

j_gene: TRBJ2-5
v_gene: TRBV5-1
d_gene: NA
len: 13
abundance: many
CDR3nt: TGCGCCAGCAGAACTTGGACAGAAGAGACCCAGTACTTC
CDR3aa: CASRTWTEETQYF

j_gene: TRBJ2-7
v_gene: TRBV6-6
d_gene: NA
len: 11
abundance: NA
CDR3nt: TGTGCCAGCAGTCGACAGGACGAGCAGTACTTC
CDR3aa: CASSRQDEQYF

j_gene: TRBJ2-7
v_gene: TRBV6-1
d_gene: TRBD2
len: 16
abundance: few
CDR3nt: TGTGCCAGCAGTCTCCCAGTCCCTAGCGGGACCTACGAGCAGTACTTC
CDR3aa: CASSLPVPSGTYEQYF

j_gene: TRBJ2-7
v_gene: TRBV6-1
d_gene: NA
len: 13
abundance: few
CDR3nt: TGTGCCAGCAGCGCAGGACCTGGGGACGAGCAGTACTTC
CDR3aa: CASSAGPGDEQYF

j_gene: TRBJ1-2
v_gene: TRBV7-9
d_gene: TRBD1
len: 15
abundance: NA
CDR3nt: TGTGCCAGCAGCTTACAGGGGGCGCGAGACTATGGCTACACCTTC
CDR3aa: CASSLQGARDYGYTF

j_gene: TRBJ2-7
v_gene: TRBV10-3
d_gene: NA
len: 15
abundance: few
CDR3nt: TGTGCCATCAGTGAATCCGAGGCCCGGTCCTACGAGCAGTACTTC
CDR3aa: CAISESEARSYEQYF

j_gene: TRBJ2-5
v_gene: TRBV27
d_gene: TRBD2
len: 16
abundance: NA
CDR3nt: TGTGCCAGCAGTTTAAGGCTAGCGGGGAGCCTAGAGACCCAGTACTTC
CDR3aa: CASSLRLAGSLETQYF

j_gene: TRBJ2-3
v_gene: TRBV12-3/TRBV12-4
d_gene: NA
len: 15
abundance: NA
CDR3nt: TGTGCCAGCAGTTTGGGCGGGGGCGGCACAGATGCGCAGTATTTT
CDR3aa: CASSLGGGGTDAQYF

j_gene: TRBJ2-1
v_gene: TRBV20-1
d_gene: TRBD2
len: 15
abundance: few
CDR3nt: TGCAGTGCTAGGATTGCGGGAGAAGGCTACAATGAGCAGTTCTTC
CDR3aa: CSARIAGEGYNEQFF

j_gene: TRBJ2-3
v_gene: TRBV7-2
d_gene: NA
len: 13
abundance: NA
CDR3nt: TGTGCCAGCAGCCCGAGGAGTACACACGCGCAGTATTTT
CDR3aa: CASSPRSTHAQYF

j_gene: TRBJ1-2
v_gene: TRBV27
d_gene: TRBD1
len: 15
abundance: NA
CDR3nt: TGTGCCAGCAGTTTGGTAGCAGGGGGATGGTATGGCTACACCTTC
CDR3aa: CASSLVAGGWYGYTF

j_gene: TRBJ1-1
v_gene: TRBV15
d_gene: NA
len: 13
abundance: few
CDR3nt: TGTGCCACCAGCAGAGTGGGGAACACTGAAGCTTTCTTT
CDR3aa: CATSRVGNTEAFF

j_gene: TRBJ2-2
v_gene: TRBV20-1
d_gene: NA
len: 16
abundance: few
CDR3nt: TGCAGTGCTAGAGATCCAAAGGGACTTAAGACCGGGGAGCCGTTTTTT
CDR3aa: CSARDPKGLKTGEPFF

j_gene: TRBJ2-7
v_gene: TRBV7-9
d_gene: NA
len: 16
abundance: NA
CDR3nt: TGTGCCAGCAGCTTGTTAGCCGGGACTGAAGCCTACGAGCAGTACTTC
CDR3aa: CASSLLAGTEAYEQYF

j_gene: TRBJ1-6
v_gene: TRBV7-9
d_gene: NA
len: 17
abundance: NA
CDR3nt: TGTGCCAGCAGCGGTGGGGCAGGGGAAGTCGATAATTCACCCCTCCACTTT
CDR3aa: CASSGGAGEVDNSPLHF

j_gene: TRBJ2-7
v_gene: TRBV30
d_gene: NA
len: 13
abundance: few
CDR3nt: TGTGCCTGGAACTTAGCGGTAGACTACGAGCAGTACTTC
CDR3aa: CAWNLAVDYEQYF

j_gene: TRBJ1-5
v_gene: TRBV2
d_gene: NA
len: 14
abundance: NA
CDR3nt: TGTGCCAGCAGTGAATGGGGGGCAATTCAGCCCCAGCATTTT
CDR3aa: CASSEWGAIQPQHF